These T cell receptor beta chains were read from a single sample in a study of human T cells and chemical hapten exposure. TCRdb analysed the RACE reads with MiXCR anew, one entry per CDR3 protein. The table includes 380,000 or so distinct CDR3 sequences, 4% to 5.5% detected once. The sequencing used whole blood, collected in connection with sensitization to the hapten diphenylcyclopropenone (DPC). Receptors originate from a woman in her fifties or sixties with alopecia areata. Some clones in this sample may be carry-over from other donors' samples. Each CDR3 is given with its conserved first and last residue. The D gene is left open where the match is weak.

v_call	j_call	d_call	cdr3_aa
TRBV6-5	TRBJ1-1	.	CASSLAATNTEAFF
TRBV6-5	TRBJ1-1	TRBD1	CASRPFQGATEAFF
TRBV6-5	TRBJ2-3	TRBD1	CASNTGEDTQYF
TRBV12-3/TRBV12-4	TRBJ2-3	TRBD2	CASAPKAGYTDTQYF
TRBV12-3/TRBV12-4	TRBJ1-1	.	CASSFSGRMNTEAFF
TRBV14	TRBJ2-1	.	CASSQDVGSYNEQFF
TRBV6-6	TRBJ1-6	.	CASSISLDSPLHF
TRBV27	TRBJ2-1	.	CASSLLGRYYNEQFF
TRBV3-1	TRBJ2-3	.	CASSRGGDTQYF
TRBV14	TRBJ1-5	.	CASQIWRNQPQHF
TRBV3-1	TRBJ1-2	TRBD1	CASSQTDRGPYGYTF
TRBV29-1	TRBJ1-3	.	CSVQGSSGNTIYF
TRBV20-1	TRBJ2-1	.	CSALLQGQARDEQFF
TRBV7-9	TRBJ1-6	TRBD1	CASEPRTGYSPLHF
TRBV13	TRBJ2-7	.	CASNSGGAVSEQYF
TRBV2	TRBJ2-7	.	CASSQDRVNSYEQYF
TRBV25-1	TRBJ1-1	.	CASSEGGGGRSTEAFF
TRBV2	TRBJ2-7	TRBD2	CASQLAGGPYEQYF
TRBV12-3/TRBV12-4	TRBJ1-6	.	CASRGSNYNSPLHF
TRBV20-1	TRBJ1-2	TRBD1	CSARPGQASYGYTF